Here is one T cell receptor (beta chain) with its context. Antigen specificity is unknown. This record belongs to a study of STAT3 mutations in large granular lymphocyte leukemia. General study findings and limits: At least one immunodominant TCR beta clonotype appeared in every T-cell large granular lymphocyte leukemia patient.

The table came from immunoSEQ multiplex PCR; TCRdb's copy has only in-frame clones and leaves some out. The table includes roughly 40,000 clones, nearly 90% detected once. This CDR3 is built from 15 residues. The germline gives CDR1 WSHSY, CDR2 SAAADI. Trimming cost V 5 bases and J 4 bases; bases outside gene matches: 8. The sample was PBMCs. The rearrangement links TRBV10-2 to TRBJ2-3; 8 bases are a match to TRBD2. This clonotype was obtained from a human donor with T large granular lymphocyte leukemia. Some clones in this sample may be carry-over from other donors' samples. The DNA for the CDR3 is TGCGCCAGCAGTCGAAGCGGGGGAGGGGCAGATACGCAGTATTTT. Amino acids: CASSRSGGGADTQYF.